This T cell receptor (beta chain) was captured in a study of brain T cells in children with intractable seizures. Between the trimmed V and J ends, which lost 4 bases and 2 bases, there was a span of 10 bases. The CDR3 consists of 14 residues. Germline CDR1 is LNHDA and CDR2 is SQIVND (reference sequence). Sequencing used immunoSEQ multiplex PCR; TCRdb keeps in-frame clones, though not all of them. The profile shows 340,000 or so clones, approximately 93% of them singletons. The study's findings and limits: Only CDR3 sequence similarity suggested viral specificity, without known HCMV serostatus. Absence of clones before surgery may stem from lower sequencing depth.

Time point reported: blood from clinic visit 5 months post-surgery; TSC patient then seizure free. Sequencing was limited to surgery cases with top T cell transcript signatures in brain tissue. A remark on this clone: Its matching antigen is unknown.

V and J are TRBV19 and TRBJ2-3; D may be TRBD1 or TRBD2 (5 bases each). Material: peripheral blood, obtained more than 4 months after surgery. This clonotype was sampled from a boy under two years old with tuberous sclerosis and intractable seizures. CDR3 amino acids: CASSTTGTTDTQYF. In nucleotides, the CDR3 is TGTGCCAGTAGTACCACCGGGACCACAGATACGCAGTATTTT.